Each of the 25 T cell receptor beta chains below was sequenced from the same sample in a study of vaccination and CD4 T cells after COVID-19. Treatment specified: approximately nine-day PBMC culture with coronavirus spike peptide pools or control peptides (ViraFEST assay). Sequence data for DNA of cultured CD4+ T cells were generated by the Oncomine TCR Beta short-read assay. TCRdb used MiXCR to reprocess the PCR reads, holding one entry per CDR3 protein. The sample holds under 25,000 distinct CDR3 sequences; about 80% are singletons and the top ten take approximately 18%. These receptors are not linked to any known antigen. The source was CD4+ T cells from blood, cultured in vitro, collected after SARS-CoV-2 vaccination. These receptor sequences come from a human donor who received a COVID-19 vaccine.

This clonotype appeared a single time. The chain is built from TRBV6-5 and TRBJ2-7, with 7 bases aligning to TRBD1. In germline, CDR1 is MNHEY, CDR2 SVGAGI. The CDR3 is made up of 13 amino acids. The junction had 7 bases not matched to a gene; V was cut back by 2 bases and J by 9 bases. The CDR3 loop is CASSYTRDSWQYF. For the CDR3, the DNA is TGTGCCAGCAGTTACACCAGGGACAGCTGGCAGTACTTC.

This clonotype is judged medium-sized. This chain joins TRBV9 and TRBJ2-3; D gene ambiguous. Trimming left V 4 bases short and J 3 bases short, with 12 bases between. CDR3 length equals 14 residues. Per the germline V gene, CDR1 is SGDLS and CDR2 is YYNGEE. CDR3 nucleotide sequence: TGTGCCAGCAGCCCCCGGACCAGTACAGATACGCAGTATTTT. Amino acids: CASSPRTSTDTQYF.

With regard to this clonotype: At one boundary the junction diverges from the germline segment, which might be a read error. The CDR3 loop reads CASRGLGDTQYF. The CDR3 nucleotides are TGCGCCAGCAGGGGCCTTGGAGATACGCAGTATTTT. The V call is TRBV2, the J call TRBJ2-3; possibly TRBD1 for D (6 bases). This CDR3 is built from 12 residues. CDR1 and CDR2 from the germline V gene are SNHLY and FYNNEI. The entire variable domain, with the rest obtained from reference TRBV2 and TRBJ2-3, is as follows: EPEVTQTPSHQVTQMGQEVILRCVPISNHLYFYWYRQILGQKVEFLVSFYNNEISEKSEIFDDQFSVERPDGSNFTLKIRSTKLEDSAMYFCASRGLGDTQYFGPGTRLTVL.

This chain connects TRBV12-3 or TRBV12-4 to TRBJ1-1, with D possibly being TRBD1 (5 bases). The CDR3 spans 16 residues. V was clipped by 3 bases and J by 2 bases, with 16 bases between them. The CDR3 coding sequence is TGTGCCAGCAGTTTGGGGACGGGACCGACCAACACTGAAGCTTTCTTT. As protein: CASSLGTGPTNTEAFF.

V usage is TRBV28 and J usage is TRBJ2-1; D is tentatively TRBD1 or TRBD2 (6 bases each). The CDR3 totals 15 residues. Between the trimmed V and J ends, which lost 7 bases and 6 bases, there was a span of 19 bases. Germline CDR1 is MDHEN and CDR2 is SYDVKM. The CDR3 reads CASIRLVGDTNEQFF. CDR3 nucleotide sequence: TGTGCCAGCATCAGACTAGTGGGGGACACCAATGAGCAGTTCTTC.

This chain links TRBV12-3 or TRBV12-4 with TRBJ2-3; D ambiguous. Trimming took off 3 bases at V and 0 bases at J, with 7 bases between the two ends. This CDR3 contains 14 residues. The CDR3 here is CASSFIGSTDTQYF. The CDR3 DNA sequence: TGTGCCAGCAGTTTTATCGGGAGCACAGATACGCAGTATTTT.

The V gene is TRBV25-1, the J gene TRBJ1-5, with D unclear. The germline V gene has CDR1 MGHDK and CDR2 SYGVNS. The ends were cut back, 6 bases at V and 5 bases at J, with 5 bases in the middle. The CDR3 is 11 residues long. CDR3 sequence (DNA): TGTGCCAGCAGACCCGATCAGCCCCAGCATTTT. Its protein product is CASRPDQPQHF.

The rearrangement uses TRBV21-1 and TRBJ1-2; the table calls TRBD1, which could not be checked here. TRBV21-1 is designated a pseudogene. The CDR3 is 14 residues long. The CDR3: CASSKPGQGDGYTF. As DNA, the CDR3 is TGTGCCAGCAGCAAACCGGGACAGGGAGATGGCTACACCTTC.

The DNA of the CDR3 is TGTGCCAGCAGTCCCCTACACCGGGCTAGCGGGGGTCAAGAGACCCAGTACTTC. This translates into CASSPLHRASGGQETQYF. The chain links TRBV14 to TRBJ2-5, with 10 positions matching TRBD2. The CDR3 sequence is 18 residues long. CDR1 and CDR2 from the germline V gene are SGHDN and FVKESK. V lost 6 bases and J lost 2; bases outside the gene matches: 15. The entire variable domain, with the rest obtained from reference TRBV14 and TRBJ2-5, is as follows: EAGVTQFPSHSVIEKGQTVTLRCDPISGHDNLYWYRRVMGKEIKFLLHFVKESKQDESGMPNNRFLAERTGGTYSTLKVQPAELEDSGVYFCASSPLHRASGGQETQYFGPGTRLLVL.

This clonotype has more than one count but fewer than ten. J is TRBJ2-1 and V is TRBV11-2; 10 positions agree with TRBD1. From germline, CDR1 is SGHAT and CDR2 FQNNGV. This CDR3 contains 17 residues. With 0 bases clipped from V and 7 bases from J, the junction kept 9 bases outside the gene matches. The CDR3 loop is CASSLDQETGGWNEQFF. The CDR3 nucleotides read TGTGCCAGCAGCTTAGATCAGGAGACAGGGGGCTGGAATGAGCAGTTCTTC. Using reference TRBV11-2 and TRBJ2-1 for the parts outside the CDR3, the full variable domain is EAGVAQSPRYKIIEKRQSVAFWCNPISGHATLYWYQQILGQGPKLLIQFQNNGVVDDSQLPKDRFSAERLKGVDSTLKIQPAKLEDSAVYLCASSLDQETGGWNEQFFGPGTRLTVL.

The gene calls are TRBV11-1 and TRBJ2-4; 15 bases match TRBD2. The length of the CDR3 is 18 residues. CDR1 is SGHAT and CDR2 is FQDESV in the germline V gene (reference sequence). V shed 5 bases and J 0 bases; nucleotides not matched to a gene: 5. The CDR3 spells CASSVPGLAGGAKNIQYF. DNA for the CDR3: TGTGCCAGCAGCGTGCCGGGACTAGCGGGAGGAGCCAAAAACATTCAGTACTTC.

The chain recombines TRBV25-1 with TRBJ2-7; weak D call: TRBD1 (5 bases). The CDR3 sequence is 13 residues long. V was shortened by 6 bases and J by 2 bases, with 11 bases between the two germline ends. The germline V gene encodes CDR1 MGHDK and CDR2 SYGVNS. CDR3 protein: CASSRELTYEQYF. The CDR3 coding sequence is TGTGCCAGCAGCAGGGAATTGACCTACGAGCAGTACTTC.

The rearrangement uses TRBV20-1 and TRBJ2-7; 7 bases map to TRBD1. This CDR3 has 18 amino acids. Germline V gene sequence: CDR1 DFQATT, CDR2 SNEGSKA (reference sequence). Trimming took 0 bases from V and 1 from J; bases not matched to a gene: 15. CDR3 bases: TGCAGTGCTAGAGAACCCTTAGGGGGCGAGGATAGGTCCTACGAGCAGTACTTC. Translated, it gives CSAREPLGGEDRSYEQYF.

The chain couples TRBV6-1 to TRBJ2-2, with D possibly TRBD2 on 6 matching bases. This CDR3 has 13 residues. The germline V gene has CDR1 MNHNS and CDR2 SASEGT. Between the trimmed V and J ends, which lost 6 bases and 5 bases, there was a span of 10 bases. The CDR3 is CASRRGRTGELFF. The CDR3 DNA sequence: TGTGCCAGCAGGCGGGGACGTACCGGGGAGCTGTTTTTT.

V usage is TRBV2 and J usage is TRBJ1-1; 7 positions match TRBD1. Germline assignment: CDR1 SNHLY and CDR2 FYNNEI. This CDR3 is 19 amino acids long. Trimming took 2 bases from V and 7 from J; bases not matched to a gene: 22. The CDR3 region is CASSERDPVFGTEDSEAFF. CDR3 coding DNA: TGTGCCAGCAGTGAACGTGATCCCGTGTTCGGGACAGAAGACAGTGAAGCTTTCTTT.

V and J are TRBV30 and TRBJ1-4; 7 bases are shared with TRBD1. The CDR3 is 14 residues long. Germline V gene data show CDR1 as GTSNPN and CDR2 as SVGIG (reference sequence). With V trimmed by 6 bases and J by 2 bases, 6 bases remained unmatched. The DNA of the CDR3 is TGTGCCTGCCCCACAGGGGATACTAATGAAAAACTGTTTTTT. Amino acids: CACPTGDTNEKLFF.

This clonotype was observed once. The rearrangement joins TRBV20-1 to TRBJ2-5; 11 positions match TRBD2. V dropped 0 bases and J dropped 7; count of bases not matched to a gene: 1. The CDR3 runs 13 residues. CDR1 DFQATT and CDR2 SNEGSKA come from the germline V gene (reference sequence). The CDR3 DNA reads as TGCAGTGCTAGAGAAGGGACTAGCGGGACCCAGTACTTC. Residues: CSAREGTSGTQYF.

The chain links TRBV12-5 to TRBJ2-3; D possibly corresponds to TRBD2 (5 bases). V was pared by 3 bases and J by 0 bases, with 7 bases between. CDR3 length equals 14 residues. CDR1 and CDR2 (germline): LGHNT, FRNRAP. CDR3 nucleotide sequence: TGTGCTAGTGGTTTAGAGGGAAGCACAGATACGCAGTATTTT. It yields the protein CASGLEGSTDTQYF.

CDR3 sequence: CASSLDGTPSTDTQYF. CDR3 bases: TGTGCCAGCAGCCTGGACGGGACACCTAGCACAGATACGCAGTATTTT. J is TRBJ2-3 and V is TRBV5-4; tentative D call: TRBD1 (6 bases). V lost 4 bases and J 0 bases, leaving 15 bases between the germline ends. CDR1 and CDR2 from the germline V gene are SGHNT and YYREEE (reference sequence). The CDR3 runs to 16 residues. Using reference TRBV5-4 and TRBJ2-3 for the parts outside the CDR3, the full variable domain is ETGVTQSPTHLIKTRGQQVTLRCSSQSGHNTVSWYQQALGQGPQFIFQYYREEENGRGNFPPRFSGLQFPNYSSELNVNALELDDSALYLCASSLDGTPSTDTQYFGPGTRLTVL.

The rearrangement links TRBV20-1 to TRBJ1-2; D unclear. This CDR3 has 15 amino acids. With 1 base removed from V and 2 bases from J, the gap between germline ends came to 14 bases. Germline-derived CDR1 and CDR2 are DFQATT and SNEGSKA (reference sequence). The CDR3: CSARANSKPNYGYTF. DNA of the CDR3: TGCAGTGCTAGAGCTAATTCCAAACCGAACTATGGCTACACCTTC.

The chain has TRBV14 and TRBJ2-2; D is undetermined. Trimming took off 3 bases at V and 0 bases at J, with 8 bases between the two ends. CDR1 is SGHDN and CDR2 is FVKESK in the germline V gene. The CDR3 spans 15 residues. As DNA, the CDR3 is TGTGCCAGCAGCCAGAAACCGGCGAACACCGGGGAGCTGTTTTTT. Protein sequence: CASSQKPANTGELFF.

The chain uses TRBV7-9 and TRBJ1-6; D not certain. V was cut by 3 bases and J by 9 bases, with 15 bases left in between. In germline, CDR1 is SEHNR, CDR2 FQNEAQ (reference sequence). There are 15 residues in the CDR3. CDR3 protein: CASSFIRVGISPLHF. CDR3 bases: TGTGCCAGCAGCTTTATAAGGGTTGGGATTTCACCCCTCCACTTT.

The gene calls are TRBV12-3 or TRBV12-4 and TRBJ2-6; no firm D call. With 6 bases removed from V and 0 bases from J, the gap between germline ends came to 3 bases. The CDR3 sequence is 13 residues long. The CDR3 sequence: CASRYSGANVLTF. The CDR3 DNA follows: TGTGCCAGCAGGTACTCTGGGGCCAACGTCCTGACTTTC.

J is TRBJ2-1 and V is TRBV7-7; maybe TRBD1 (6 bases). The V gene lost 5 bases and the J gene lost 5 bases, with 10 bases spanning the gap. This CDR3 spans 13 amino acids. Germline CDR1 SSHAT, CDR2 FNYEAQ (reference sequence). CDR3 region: CASSRGQNNEQFF. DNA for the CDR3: TGTGCCAGCAGCCGAGGACAGAACAATGAGCAGTTCTTC.

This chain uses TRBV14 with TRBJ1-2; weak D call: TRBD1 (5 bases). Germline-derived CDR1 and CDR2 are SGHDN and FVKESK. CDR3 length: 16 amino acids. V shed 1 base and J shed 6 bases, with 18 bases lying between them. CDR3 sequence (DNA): TGTGCCAGCAGCCAAGTCCTCGGGACTGGATTGGATGGCTACACCTTC. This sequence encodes CASSQVLGTGLDGYTF.